The 13 T cell receptor beta chains listed next were all sequenced from one sample in a study of cytomegalovirus exposure and HLA in healthy donors (dated 2017 in TCRdb). Receptors were amplified or captured by the immunoSEQ multiplex PCR assay. The source is immuneACCESS, and TCRdb retained only in-frame sequences with V and J called. Part of the clones is not carried over; for the studies checked, unresolved V genes explain less than half of this, and the remainder is unexplained. The sample has more than 250,000 clones on record, just over 85% of them singletons. The ten largest clones represent around 0.8% of the sample. The sample taken for sequencing was PBMCs. The receptors derive from a woman aged 18-35 years in good health and CMV-seronegative.

The CDR3: CASITSGIYSYNEQFF. The CDR3 coding sequence is TGTGCCAGCATTACTAGCGGAATATACTCCTACAATGAGCAGTTCTTC. V gene TRBV28 combines with J gene TRBJ2-1; TRBD2 matches 8 bases. The J segment lost 0 bases and the V segment lost 7 bases, leaving 8 bases of the junction unmatched. The CDR3 is made up of 16 amino acids. In germline, CDR1 is MDHEN, CDR2 SYDVKM. Full variable domain (rest looked up from reference TRBV28 and TRBJ2-1): DVKVTQSSRYLVKRTGEKVFLECVQDMDHENMFWYRQDPGLGLRLIYFSYDVKMKEKGDIPEGYSVSREKKERFSLILESASTNQTSMYLCASITSGIYSYNEQFFGPGTRLTVL.

The chain couples TRBV19 to TRBJ2-7; 7 positions match TRBD1. Trimming cost V 10 bases and J 0 bases; bases outside gene matches: 9. Per the germline V gene, CDR1 is LNHDA and CDR2 is SQIVND (reference sequence). This CDR3 is 14 amino acids long. The DNA for the CDR3 is TGTGCCACCGCGGACAGGCCGAGCTCCTACGAGCAGTACTTC. This gives the protein CATADRPSSYEQYF.

The table lists this clone with a few counts. Other DNA variants within this sample encode the same CDR3. The chain employs TRBV2 and TRBJ1-1; 11 nucleotides agree with TRBD1. V lost 6 bases, J lost 8 bases, and 2 bases stayed unmatched. CDR1 and CDR2 from the germline V gene are SNHLY and FYNNEI. The CDR3 consists of 12 residues. CDR3 amino acids: CASSGQGAEAFF. The CDR3 DNA sequence: TGTGCCAGCAGCGGACAGGGGGCAGAAGCTTTCTTT.

The chain recombines TRBV19 with TRBJ2-2; 9 positions match TRBD2. In germline, CDR1 is LNHDA, CDR2 SQIVND (reference sequence). V trimming: 7 bases; J trimming: 6 bases; junction bases outside the gene matches: 12. CDR3 size: 16 residues. The DNA for the CDR3 is TGTGCCAGTACCACCTCGGGCGGGAGGGCCGCCGGGGAGCTGTTTTTT. Its protein is CASTTSGGRAAGELFF.

Only one count was recorded for this clone. The chain recombines TRBV6-5 with TRBJ1-1; 7 bases are a match to TRBD1. V lost 4 bases to trimming and J lost 1 base; unmatched junction nucleotides: 9. This CDR3 spans 16 amino acids. CDR1 and CDR2 (germline): MNHEY, SVGAGI. The CDR3 loop reads CASSSRQGVRNTEAFF. The DNA for the CDR3 is TGTGCCAGCAGTTCCCGACAGGGAGTGAGGAACACTGAAGCTTTCTTT.

The chain carries TRBV4-3 and TRBJ2-1; TRBD2 matches at 7 bases. After removal of 7 bases from V and 10 bases from J, the junction contained 16 bases not matched to a gene. The length of the CDR3 is 15 residues. CDR1 is LGHNA, CDR2 YSLEER, per germline. For the CDR3, the DNA is TGCGCCAGCAAAAGAGAGACTAGCCCCCTACAAGAGCAGTTCTTC. This encodes CASKRETSPLQEQFF.

Worth noting for this clone: The identical CDR3 is also encoded by other nucleotide sequences in the sample. The chain has TRBV12-5 and TRBJ2-1, with 8 bases that match TRBD1. Germline CDR1 and CDR2: LGHNT and FRNRAP. V dropped 7 bases and J dropped 3; count of bases not matched to a gene: 5. This CDR3 region has 14 residues. CDR3 sequence reads: CASVGGQGYNEQFF. The CDR3 region has the DNA TGTGCTAGTGTAGGTGGACAGGGCTACAATGAGCAGTTCTTC.

The chain has TRBV7-9 and TRBJ2-2; no clear D gene. This CDR3 is built from 14 residues. Deletions cut 7 bases from V and 4 bases from J, with 13 bases between. CDR1 SEHNR and CDR2 FQNEAQ come from the germline V gene (reference sequence). CDR3 sequence reads: CASKEARSTGELFF. In nucleotides, the CDR3 is TGTGCCAGCAAGGAAGCTAGATCCACCGGGGAGCTGTTTTTT.

The gene calls are TRBV28 and TRBJ2-7; 8 bases align to TRBD2. Germline V CDR1 and CDR2: MDHEN, SYDVKM. The CDR3 has 14 amino acids. After removal of 6 bases from V and 6 bases from J, the junction contained 10 bases not matched to a gene. The CDR3 sequence: CASSPTSDGGEQYF. The CDR3 nucleotides are TGTGCCAGCAGCCCGACTAGCGATGGTGGCGAGCAGTACTTC.

The rearrangement joins TRBV4-3 to TRBJ2-7; TRBD1 matches at 7 bases. CDR3 length equals 15 residues. V trimming: 0 bases; J trimming: 2 bases; junction bases outside the gene matches: 4. Germline V gene data show CDR1 as LGHNA and CDR2 as YSLEER. As DNA, the CDR3 is TGCGCCAGCAGCCAAGAGGGGACAGAGGCCTACGAGCAGTACTTC. Its protein product is CASSQEGTEAYEQYF.

The chain's CDR3 is CASSDIAEYNEQFF. The DNA for the CDR3 is TGTGCCAGCAGTGATATAGCGGAGTACAATGAGCAGTTCTTC. The chain combines TRBV25-1 with TRBJ2-1; D is possibly TRBD2 (6 bases). Trimming took 3 bases from V and 4 from J, leaving 10 bases between them. Germline V gives CDR1 MGHDK, CDR2 SYGVNS. This CDR3 is built from 14 residues.

The chain joins TRBV9 to TRBJ1-3; unclear D gene. The length of the CDR3 is 14 residues. Looked up from germline, CDR1 is SGDLS and CDR2 is YYNGEE. The V end was cut by 3 bases, the J end by 0 bases, with 7 bases between. DNA for the CDR3: TGTGCCAGCAGCGCTAAGTACTCTGGAAACACCATATATTTT. Translated: CASSAKYSGNTIYF.

The chain couples TRBV6-6 to TRBJ2-1; 7 nucleotides match TRBD2. V lost 4 bases to trimming and J lost 14 bases; unmatched junction nucleotides: 5. This CDR3 comprises 11 residues. Germline V gene data show CDR1 as MNHNY and CDR2 as SVGAGI (reference sequence). CDR3: CASSSAGVEFF. The CDR3, as DNA: TGTGCCAGCAGTTCTGCGGGAGTTGAGTTCTTC.